This T cell receptor beta chain is drawn from a study of Ad26.COV2.S vaccination and SARS-CoV-2 variants. Study at large: Of the COV1001 trial arms, the Ad26.COV2.S arm included the donor. Administration of Ad26.COV2.S was intramuscular, either once or twice 56 days apart. Study-wide results and caveats: Reports say spike-specific CD8+ and CD4+ T cell responses covered substantial breadth after vaccination. Vaccinees and placebo recipients showed similar non-spike TCR breadth.

Treatment denoted: 19 received Ad26.COV2.S at low or high dose, single or two shots; about 5 received placebo; per-sample allocation not given. Samples came from day 63 after the first vaccine or placebo injection. Germline V lookup: CDR1 SGHRS, CDR2 YFSETQ. The CDR3 has 15 amino acids. Trimming shortened V by 1 base and J by 0 bases, and 7 bases separated the two germline ends. Method: immunoSEQ multiplex PCR; TCRdb's copy keeps in-frame clones and lacks some. This table holds around 300,000 clones, about 87% found once. Details on this clone: Its specificity is unknown.

This chain joins TRBV5-1 and TRBJ2-2, with D unclear. The TCR originated in a person aged 18-60 years who received the Ad26.COV2.S COVID-19 vaccine or a placebo. The sequences come from peripheral blood, collected in a trial of Ad26.COV2.S vaccine versus placebo. CDR3 sequence (DNA): TGCGCCAGCAGCTTGTTAACATCGAACACCGGGGAGCTGTTTTTT. This sequence encodes CASSLLTSNTGELFF.